This T cell receptor beta chain is from a study of glioma-infiltrating T cells. Findings and caveats of the study: Gliomas, especially low-grade, showed above-expected tissue-blood divergence; non-neoplastic patients showed below.

CDR3 size: 17 residues. V gave up 4 bases and J gave up 3 bases, with 22 bases separating them. CDR1 and CDR2 from the germline V gene are MNHEY and SMNVEV (reference sequence). The iRepertoire nested amplicon-rescue multiplex PCR amplified TCR alpha and beta CDR3s from RNA. One entry per CDR3 protein results from TCRdb running MiXCR on the multiplex PCR reads. The table shows 20,000 to 25,000 distinct CDR3 sequences, with 20% to 25% occurring only once. With respect to this clonotype: Its specificity is unknown. A much larger clone lies a single base off, so this may be a read error.

Specimen: glioma tissue, nonneoplastic brain tissue, or PBMCs (not recorded which). This chain links TRBV27 with TRBJ2-7, with D perhaps TRBD1 (5 bases). The TCR sequence derives from a human donor with low-grade glioma or glioblastoma, undergoing nonglioma brain surgery, or in good health (not recorded which). The CDR3, as DNA: TGTGCCAGCAGTTCTGGCCTACAACAGGCCCTGGGCTACGAGCAGTACTTC. Its protein is CASSSGLQQALGYEQYF.